This TCR beta chain was retrieved from a study of shared clonotypes between healthy human individuals. Study overall: Donor composition was two women and a few men, aged 18 to 49. Study findings and constraints: An effect of sequencing depth on clonotype sharing among donors was expected.

An assay was performed, and its level was deep. Assay used: immunoSEQ multiplex PCR; TCRdb lists only in-frame clones, some missing. Of over a million clones detected, around 98% appear once; the ten largest clones hold roughly 0.45%. On this clone: As yet, its antigen is unknown.

The J segment lost 8 bases and the V segment lost 1 base, leaving 8 bases of the junction unmatched. Per the germline V gene, CDR1 is SGDLS and CDR2 is YYNGEE. The CDR3 spans 15 residues. Donation came from healthy HIV-negative adults that had no recent acute infections or vaccinations. Sequencing was done on a sample of naive CD4+ T cells sorted from blood. Subset in this sample: CD45RA+ positively selected. The chain carries TRBV9 and TRBJ1-5; 8 bases are a match to TRBD1. The sequence was collected from a man aged 30 to 39 in good health. In DNA, the CDR3 is TGTGCCAGCAGCGTATCCCTGGACAGGGAAGAGCCCCAGCATTTT. It specifies CASSVSLDREEPQHF. Variable domain in full (rest from reference TRBV9 and TRBJ1-5): DSGVTQTPKHLITATGQRVTLRCSPRSGDLSVYWYQQSLDQGLQFLIQYYNGEERAKGNILERFSAQQFPDLHSELNLSSLELGDSALYFCASSVSLDREEPQHFGDGTRLSIL.